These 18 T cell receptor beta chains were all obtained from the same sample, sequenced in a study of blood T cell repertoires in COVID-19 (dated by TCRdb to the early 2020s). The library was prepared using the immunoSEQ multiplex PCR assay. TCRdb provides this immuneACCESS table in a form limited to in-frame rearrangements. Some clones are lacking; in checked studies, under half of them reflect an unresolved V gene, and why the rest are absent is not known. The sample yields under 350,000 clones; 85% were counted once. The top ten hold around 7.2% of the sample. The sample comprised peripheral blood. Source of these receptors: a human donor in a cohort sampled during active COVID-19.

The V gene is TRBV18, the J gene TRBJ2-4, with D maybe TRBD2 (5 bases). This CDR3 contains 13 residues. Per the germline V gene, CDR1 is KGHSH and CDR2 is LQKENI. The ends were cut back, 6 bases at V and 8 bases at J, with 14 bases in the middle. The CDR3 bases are TGTGCCAGCTCCCCCAGCGAGGGAGACATTCAGTACTTC. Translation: CASSPSEGDIQYF.

The DNA of the CDR3 is TGTGCTAGTGGTTTGGTGACAGAGAACTATGGCTACACCTTC. Translated, it gives CASGLVTENYGYTF. The chain joins TRBV12-5 to TRBJ1-2; tentative D call: TRBD1 (5 bases). The CDR3 is 14 amino acids. CDR1 is LGHNT and CDR2 is FRNRAP in the germline V gene. Trimming took 0 bases from V and 2 from J, leaving 7 bases between them.

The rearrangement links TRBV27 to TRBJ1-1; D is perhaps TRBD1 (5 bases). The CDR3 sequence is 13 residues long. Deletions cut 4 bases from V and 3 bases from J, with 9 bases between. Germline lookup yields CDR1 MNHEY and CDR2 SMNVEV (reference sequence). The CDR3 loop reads CASSSGHYTEAFF. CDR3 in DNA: TGTGCCAGCAGTTCCGGACATTACACTGAAGCTTTCTTT.

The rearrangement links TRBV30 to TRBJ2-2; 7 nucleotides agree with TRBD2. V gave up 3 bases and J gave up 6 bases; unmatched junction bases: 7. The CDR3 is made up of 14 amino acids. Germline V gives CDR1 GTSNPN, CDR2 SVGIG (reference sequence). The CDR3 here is CAWRTSGGSGELFF. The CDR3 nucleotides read TGTGCCTGGAGAACGTCGGGAGGTTCCGGGGAGCTGTTTTTT.

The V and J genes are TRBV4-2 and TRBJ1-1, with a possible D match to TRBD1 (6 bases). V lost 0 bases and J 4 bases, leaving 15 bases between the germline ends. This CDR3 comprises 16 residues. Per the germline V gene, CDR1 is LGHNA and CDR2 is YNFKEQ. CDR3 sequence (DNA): TGTGCCAGCAGCCAAGATCCTACAGGGTTTGGCACTGAAGCTTTCTTT. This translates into CASSQDPTGFGTEAFF.

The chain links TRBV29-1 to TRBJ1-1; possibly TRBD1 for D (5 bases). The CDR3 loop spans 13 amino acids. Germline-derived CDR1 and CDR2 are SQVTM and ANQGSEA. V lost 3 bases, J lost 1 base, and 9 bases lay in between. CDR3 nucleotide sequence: TGCAGCGTTGACAGGGATGGGAACACTGAAGCTTTCTTT. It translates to CSVDRDGNTEAFF.

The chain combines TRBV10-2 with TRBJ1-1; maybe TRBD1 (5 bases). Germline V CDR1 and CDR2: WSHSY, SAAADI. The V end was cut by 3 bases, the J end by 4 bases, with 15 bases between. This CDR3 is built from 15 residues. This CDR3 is CASSENGPGGTEAFF. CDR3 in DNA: TGCGCCAGCAGTGAAAACGGGCCGGGGGGCACTGAAGCTTTCTTT.

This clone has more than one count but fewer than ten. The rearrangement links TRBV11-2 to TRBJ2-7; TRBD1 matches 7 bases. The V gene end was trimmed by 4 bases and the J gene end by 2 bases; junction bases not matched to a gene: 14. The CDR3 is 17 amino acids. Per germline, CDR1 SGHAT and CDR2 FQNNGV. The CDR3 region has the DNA TGTGCCAGCAGCTCCTTGACCGGGACAGCACCCCCCTACGAGCAGTACTTC. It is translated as CASSSLTGTAPPYEQYF.

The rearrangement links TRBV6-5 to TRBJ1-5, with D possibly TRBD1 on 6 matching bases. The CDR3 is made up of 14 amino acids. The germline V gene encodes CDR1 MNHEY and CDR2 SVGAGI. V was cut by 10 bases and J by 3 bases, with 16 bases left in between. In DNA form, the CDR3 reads TGTGCCACCAAACAGGGAGGGGTCAATCAGCCCCAGCATTTT. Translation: CATKQGGVNQPQHF.

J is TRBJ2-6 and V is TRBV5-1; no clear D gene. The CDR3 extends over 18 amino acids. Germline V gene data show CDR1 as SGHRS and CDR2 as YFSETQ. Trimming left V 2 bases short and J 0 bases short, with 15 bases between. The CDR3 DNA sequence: TGCGCCAGCAGCTTTTTCCCAAGCGACTTCTCTGGGGCCAACGTCCTGACTTTC. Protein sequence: CASSFFPSDFSGANVLTF.

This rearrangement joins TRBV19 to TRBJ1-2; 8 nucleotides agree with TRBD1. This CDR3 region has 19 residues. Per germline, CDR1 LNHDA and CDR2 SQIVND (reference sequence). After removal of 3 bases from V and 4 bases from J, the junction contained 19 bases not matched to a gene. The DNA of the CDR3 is TGTGCCAGTAGTATCTCCACGGAGGACAGGGATGCCGGTGCCTATGGCTACACCTTC. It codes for CASSISTEDRDAGAYGYTF. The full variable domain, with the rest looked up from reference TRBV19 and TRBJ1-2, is DGGITQSPKYLFRKEGQNVTLSCEQNLNHDAMYWYRQDPGQGLRLIYYSQIVNDFQKGDIAEGYSVSREKKESFPLTVTSAQKNPTAFYLCASSISTEDRDAGAYGYTFGSGTRLTVV.

In DNA, the CDR3 is TGTGCCAGCAGCCCTATGGGGACAGGGAACTATGGCTACACCTTC. It translates to CASSPMGTGNYGYTF. V and J are TRBV5-4 and TRBJ1-2; 9 nucleotides align to TRBD1. The germline gives CDR1 SGHNT, CDR2 YYREEE (reference sequence). Trimming at V came to 4 bases and at J to 2 bases, leaving 6 bases not matched to a gene. The CDR3 is made up of 15 amino acids.

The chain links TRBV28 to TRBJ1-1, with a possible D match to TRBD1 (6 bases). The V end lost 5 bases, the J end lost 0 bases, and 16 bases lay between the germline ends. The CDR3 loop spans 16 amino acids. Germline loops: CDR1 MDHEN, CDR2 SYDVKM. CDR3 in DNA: TGTGCCAGCAGTATACGACAGGCTATGATGAACACTGAAGCTTTCTTT. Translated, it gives CASSIRQAMMNTEAFF. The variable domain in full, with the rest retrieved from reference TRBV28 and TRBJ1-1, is DVKVTQSSRYLVKRTGEKVFLECVQDMDHENMFWYRQDPGLGLRLIYFSYDVKMKEKGDIPEGYSVSREKKERFSLILESASTNQTSMYLCASSIRQAMMNTEAFFGQGTRLTVV.

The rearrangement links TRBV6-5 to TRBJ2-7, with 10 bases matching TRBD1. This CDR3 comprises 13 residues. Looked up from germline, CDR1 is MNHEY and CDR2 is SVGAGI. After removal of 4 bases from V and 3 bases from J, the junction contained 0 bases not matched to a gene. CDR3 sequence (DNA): TGTGCCAGCAGTTGGGACAGGGGCTACGAGCAGTACTTC. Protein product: CASSWDRGYEQYF.

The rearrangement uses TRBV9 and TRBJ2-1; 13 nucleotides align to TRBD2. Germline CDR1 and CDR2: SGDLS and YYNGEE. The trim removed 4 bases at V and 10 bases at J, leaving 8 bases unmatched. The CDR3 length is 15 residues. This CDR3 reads CASSSLGGLAGEQFF. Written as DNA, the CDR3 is TGTGCCAGCAGCAGTTTAGGGGGACTAGCGGGAGAGCAGTTCTTC.

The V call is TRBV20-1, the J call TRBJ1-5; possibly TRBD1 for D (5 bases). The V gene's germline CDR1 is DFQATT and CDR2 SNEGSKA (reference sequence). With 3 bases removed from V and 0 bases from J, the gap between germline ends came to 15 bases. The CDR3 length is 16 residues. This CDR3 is CSASPLKGNSNQPQHF. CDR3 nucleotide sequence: TGCAGTGCTAGTCCTTTGAAGGGGAATAGCAATCAGCCCCAGCATTTT.

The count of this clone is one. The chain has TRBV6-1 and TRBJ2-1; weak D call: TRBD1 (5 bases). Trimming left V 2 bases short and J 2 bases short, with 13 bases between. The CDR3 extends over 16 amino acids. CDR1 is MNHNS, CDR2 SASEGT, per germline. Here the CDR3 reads CASSERPQGTYNEQFF. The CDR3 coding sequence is TGTGCCAGCAGTGAAAGGCCCCAGGGCACCTACAATGAGCAGTTCTTC.

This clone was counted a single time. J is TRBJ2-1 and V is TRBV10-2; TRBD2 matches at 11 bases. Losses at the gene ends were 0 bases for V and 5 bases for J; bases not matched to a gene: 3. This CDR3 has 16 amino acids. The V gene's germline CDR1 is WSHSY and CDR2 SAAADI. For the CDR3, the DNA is TGCGCCAGCAGTGAGTCGGGTAGCGGGGGGGACAATGAGCAGTTCTTC. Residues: CASSESGSGGDNEQFF.